The T cell receptor beta chain under discussion was sequenced for a study of blood T cell repertoires in COVID-19. For the study at large: Whether acute or convalescent, the COVID-19 samples came from the United States, Italy and Spain. The analysed material was cDNA or gDNA that came from T cells, B-cell-depleted T cells, or PBMCs.

This CDR3 has 16 residues. In germline, CDR1 is SEHNR, CDR2 FQNEAQ (reference sequence). Trimming took 1 base from V and 3 from J; bases not matched to a gene: 6. Original handling: By means of reference gene primer amplification, nucleated cell counts were estimated. The assay was immunoSEQ multiplex PCR, and TCRdb's table has in-frame clones only and misses some. The V and J calls and the clone size are those of that table, but D and trimming were determined from the DNA. This table holds roughly 54,000 clones, more than 75% found once. Followed over time, Seattle patients had been enrolled while infection was active.

The TCR originated in a woman aged 60 to 75 with COVID-19, enrolled during active disease. The material sequenced was peripheral blood. The genes are TRBV7-9 and TRBJ2-5; TRBD2 matches 9 bases. This CDR3 is CASSLVVPSGEETQYF. CDR3 DNA: TGTGCCAGCAGCTTAGTGGTCCCTAGCGGGGAAGAGACCCAGTACTTC.